The next 21 T cell receptor beta chains were all read from a single sample in a study of technical replicates of blood from a few donors. Measured with immunoSEQ multiplex PCR; TCRdb has only the in-frame clones, and not every one. The data hold 75,000 to 100,000 clones, with 95% observed a single time. The specimen sequenced was T cells isolated from PBMCs. The receptor source for this set is a human donor in good health.

The V call is TRBV6-1, the J call TRBJ2-7, with D possibly being TRBD1 (6 bases). The CDR3 has 14 amino acids. V was cut by 2 bases and J by 3 bases, with 11 bases left in between. Germline lookup yields CDR1 MNHNS and CDR2 SASEGT. The CDR3 region has the DNA TGTGCCAGCAGTGAATATACAGGGCTCTACGAGCAGTACTTC. This codes for CASSEYTGLYEQYF.

This CDR3 reads CASSLGGGQGTPNYGYTF. DNA of the CDR3: TGTGCCAGCAGTTTAGGGGGGGGCCAGGGAACTCCAAACTATGGCTACACCTTC. This chain uses TRBV28 with TRBJ1-2, with D perhaps TRBD1 (6 bases). Trimming left V 2 bases short and J 2 bases short, with 21 bases between. This CDR3 region has 18 residues. Germline V gene lookup returns CDR1 MDHEN and CDR2 SYDVKM.

This clone was recorded only once. The chain has TRBV20-1 and TRBJ2-1; D remains ambiguous. Germline V CDR1 and CDR2: DFQATT, SNEGSKA (reference sequence). The CDR3 loop spans 11 amino acids. Between the trimmed V and J ends, which lost 6 bases and 4 bases, there was a span of 7 bases. This CDR3 reads CSASTYNEQFF. The CDR3 bases are TGCAGTGCAAGTACTTACAATGAGCAGTTCTTC.

The chain links TRBV2 to TRBJ2-7; 7 bases align to TRBD2. The CDR3 runs to 11 residues. With V trimmed by 8 bases and J by 7 bases, 5 bases remained unmatched. Germline CDR1 is SNHLY and CDR2 is FYNNEI. As DNA, the CDR3 is TGTGCCAGCGAACTAGCGCGAGAGCAGTACTTC. It is translated as CASELAREQYF. Full variable domain (remainder filled in from reference TRBV2 and TRBJ2-7): EPEVTQTPSHQVTQMGQEVILRCVPISNHLYFYWYRQILGQKVEFLVSFYNNEISEKSEIFDDQFSVERPDGSNFTLKIRSTKLEDSAMYFCASELAREQYFGPGTRLTVT.

This clone was found once. This chain connects TRBV7-9 to TRBJ2-2; perhaps TRBD2 as D (6 bases). Germline values: CDR1 SEHNR, CDR2 FQNEAQ (reference sequence). V was clipped by 1 base and J by 5 bases, with 11 bases between them. CDR3 length equals 15 residues. CDR3 region: CASSLDGRGTGELFF. CDR3 DNA sequence: TGTGCCAGCAGCTTAGACGGGAGAGGAACCGGGGAGCTGTTTTTT.

V gene TRBV7-9 combines with J gene TRBJ2-7; maybe TRBD1 (6 bases). The V end was cut by 5 bases, the J end by 5 bases, with 10 bases between. The CDR3 is made up of 12 amino acids. From germline, CDR1 is SEHNR and CDR2 FQNEAQ (reference sequence). The chain's CDR3 is CASSPQGNEQYF. The CDR3, as DNA: TGTGCCAGCAGCCCCCAGGGGAACGAGCAGTACTTC.

The rearrangement links TRBV2 to TRBJ2-7, with TRBD1 matching 7 bases. This CDR3 has 12 residues. V was clipped by 7 bases and J by 3 bases; unmatched bases: 3. Looked up from germline, CDR1 is SNHLY and CDR2 is FYNNEI. The CDR3 reads CASNPGGYEQYF. In DNA, the CDR3 is TGTGCCAGCAATCCAGGGGGCTACGAGCAGTACTTC.

V is TRBV19 and J is TRBJ1-5; 9 bases are shared with TRBD1. V lost 5 bases to trimming and J lost 6 bases; unmatched junction nucleotides: 11. CDR1 is LNHDA and CDR2 is SQIVND in the germline V gene (reference sequence). This CDR3 contains 16 residues. The DNA of the CDR3 is TGTGCCAGTAGTTCCCTAGGGACAGGGCGGGGTCAGCCCCAGCATTTT. Protein sequence: CASSSLGTGRGQPQHF.

CDR3 protein: CASSTYTNEQFF. CDR3 DNA sequence: TGCGCCAGCAGTACTTATACCAATGAGCAGTTCTTC. The chain carries TRBV10-1 and TRBJ2-1; D not resolved. The CDR3 contains 12 residues. The V gene lost 5 bases and the J gene lost 6 bases, with 8 bases spanning the gap. The V gene's germline CDR1 is WNHNN and CDR2 SYGVQD (reference sequence).

The chain combines TRBV30 with TRBJ2-5; no reliable D call. The germline V gene has CDR1 GTSNPN and CDR2 SVGIG (reference sequence). The CDR3 has 12 residues. Deletions cut 4 bases from V and 0 bases from J, with 6 bases between. CDR3 loop: CAWTQNQETQYF. CDR3 nucleotides: TGTGCCTGGACCCAGAACCAAGAGACCCAGTACTTC.

The chain recombines TRBV9 with TRBJ2-2; TRBD2 agrees at 11 bases. Looked up from germline, CDR1 is SGDLS and CDR2 is YYNGEE. The CDR3 extends over 16 amino acids. V was pared by 2 bases and J by 5 bases, with 5 bases of the junction left unmatched. This chain's CDR3 is CASSVSGRALTGELFF. CDR3 bases: TGTGCCAGCAGCGTTAGCGGGAGGGCCCTTACCGGGGAGCTGTTTTTT.

This clone was detected only once. The chain carries TRBV19 and TRBJ2-5, with a weak D call TRBD2 (5 bases). Trimming took off 1 base at V and 4 bases at J, with 16 bases between the two ends. The CDR3 extends over 16 amino acids. The V gene's germline CDR1 is LNHDA and CDR2 SQIVND (reference sequence). CDR3 DNA sequence: TGTGCCAGTAGTATAGTAGGTAGGGTAGCGAGAGAGACCCAGTACTTC. Translating gives CASSIVGRVARETQYF.

The gene calls are TRBV30 and TRBJ2-2; D gene ambiguous. The V end lost 1 base, the J end lost 3 bases, and 15 bases lay between the germline ends. The CDR3 covers 16 residues. CDR1 is GTSNPN, CDR2 SVGIG, per germline (reference sequence). The CDR3 loop reads CAWSGQVGRYTGELFF. The CDR3 DNA reads as TGTGCCTGGAGTGGTCAGGTTGGCCGGTACACCGGGGAGCTGTTTTTT.

The CDR3 DNA sequence: TGTGCCAGTAGTATTATTTCAGGGGGTGACACCGGGGAGCTGTTTTTT. This encodes CASSIISGGDTGELFF. The chain employs TRBV19 and TRBJ2-2; the match to TRBD1 covers 7 bases. V lost 3 bases, J lost 3 bases, and 7 bases stayed unmatched. The CDR3 is 16 amino acids. CDR1 and CDR2 from the germline V gene are LNHDA and SQIVND (reference sequence).

This chain uses TRBV6-1 with TRBJ1-2; 8 nucleotides align to TRBD1. This CDR3 is built from 12 residues. V lost 10 bases to trimming and J lost 8 bases; unmatched junction nucleotides: 9. Looked up from germline, CDR1 is MNHNS and CDR2 is SASEGT. Here the CDR3 DNA reads TGTGCCACGACAATCAGGGGGCTAGGCTACACCTTC. Its translation: CATTIRGLGYTF.

The chain uses TRBV19 and TRBJ1-2; 8 bases map to TRBD1. V lost 6 bases, J lost 4 bases, and 4 bases stayed unmatched. The CDR3 has 13 residues. Germline CDR1 LNHDA, CDR2 SQIVND (reference sequence). The CDR3 coding sequence is TGTGCCAGTAGCACGACAGGGGTCTATGGCTACACCTTC. Translated: CASSTTGVYGYTF.

This sequence joins TRBV11-2 and TRBJ2-6; 7 bases align to TRBD1. V was clipped by 11 bases and J by 0 bases; unmatched bases: 19. Germline V CDR1 and CDR2: SGHAT, FQNNGV. The CDR3 has 19 amino acids. The CDR3 DNA follows: TGTGCCGGAAAGGGGGCGACCGGGACGGTGAGCTCTGGGGCCAACGTCCTGACTTTC. It encodes CAGKGATGTVSSGANVLTF. Full variable domain (outside the CDR3, taken from reference TRBV11-2 and TRBJ2-6): EAGVAQSPRYKIIEKRQSVAFWCNPISGHATLYWYQQILGQGPKLLIQFQNNGVVDDSQLPKDRFSAERLKGVDSTLKIQPAKLEDSAVYLCAGKGATGTVSSGANVLTFGAGSRLTVL.

The chain combines TRBV19 with TRBJ2-7; possible D gene TRBD2, 6 bases. Germline V CDR1 and CDR2: LNHDA, SQIVND (reference sequence). The CDR3 loop spans 13 amino acids. V was cut by 6 bases and J by 0 bases, with 9 bases left in between. The CDR3 region is CASSRERSYEQYF. The CDR3, as DNA: TGTGCCAGTAGCCGGGAGCGCTCCTACGAGCAGTACTTC.

This chain links TRBV7-2 with TRBJ1-2; a weak D match, TRBD1 (6 bases). Germline V CDR1 and CDR2: SGHTA, FQGNSA. The CDR3 sequence is 16 residues long. V was cut by 2 bases and J by 7 bases, with 20 bases left in between. The CDR3 spells CASSLRMGAQISGYTF. CDR3 in DNA: TGTGCCAGCAGCTTAAGAATGGGGGCCCAAATAAGTGGCTACACCTTC.

The chain links TRBV4-1 to TRBJ1-5; possibly TRBD1 for D (5 bases). In germline, CDR1 is MGHRA, CDR2 YSYEKL. This CDR3 comprises 16 residues. V was shortened by 0 bases and J by 1 base, with 10 bases between the two germline ends. The CDR3 DNA sequence: TGCGCCAGCAGCCAAGATCGGACATTGAGCAATCAGCCCCAGCATTTT. Its protein product is CASSQDRTLSNQPQHF.

J is TRBJ2-1 and V is TRBV7-2; 7 positions agree with TRBD2. The length of the CDR3 is 12 residues. V shed 1 base, J shed 11 bases, and the junction held 2 bases outside the gene matches. The germline gives CDR1 SGHTA, CDR2 FQGNSA. CDR3 amino acids: CASSLGGGKQFF. As DNA, the CDR3 is TGTGCCAGCAGCTTAGGGGGGGGGAAGCAGTTCTTC.